The 27 T cell receptor beta chains below come from one sample, sequenced in a study of T-cell reconstitution after alpha-beta-depleted transplantation in children. Using unique molecular identifiers, the investigators prepared the TCRbeta library. TCRdb re-analysed the PCR reads in MiXCR, keeping a single row per CDR3 protein. The sample has about a million distinct CDR3 sequences; roughly 29% are singletons. The material sequenced was PBMCs, mostly from graft donor cells, taken 360 days after TCRalphabeta/CD19-depleted stem cell transplant. The receptors here all came from a boy in the first two years of life who had a stem cell transplant for SCID, so the T cells may come from the graft donor.

This sequence joins TRBV7-2 and TRBJ2-3, with D unclear. The V gene lost 3 bases and the J gene lost 2 bases, with 9 bases spanning the gap. The CDR3 has 14 residues. Looked up from germline, CDR1 is SGHTA and CDR2 is FQGNSA. CDR3 nucleotides: TGTGCCAGCAGCTTTATCGTACTCACAGATACGCAGTATTTT. It codes for CASSFIVLTDTQYF.

The chain is built from TRBV24-1 and TRBJ2-5, with TRBD2 matching over 10 bases. From germline, CDR1 is KGHDR and CDR2 SFDVKD. The CDR3 spans 17 residues. Losses at the gene ends were 8 bases for V and 6 bases for J; bases not matched to a gene: 17. CDR3 region: CATKAGGGFSQSKTQYF. Here the CDR3 DNA reads TGTGCCACCAAAGCGGGGGGGGGATTCAGCCAATCGAAGACCCAGTACTTC.

The sample holds a few counts of this clonotype. The chain recombines TRBV5-6 with TRBJ2-7, with D possibly TRBD1 on 5 matching bases. This CDR3 spans 13 amino acids. The V gene's germline CDR1 is SGHDT and CDR2 YYEEEE. V was pared by 5 bases and J by 2 bases, with 11 bases between. The CDR3 loop reads CASRRTPAYEQYF. The CDR3 DNA follows: TGTGCCAGCAGAAGGACACCGGCCTACGAGCAGTACTTC. Looking up the rest from reference TRBV5-6 and TRBJ2-7 gives the full variable domain: DAGVTQSPTHLIKTRGQQVTLRCSPKSGHDTVSWYQQALGQGPQFIFQYYEEEERQRGNFPDRFSGHQFPNYSSELNVNALLLGDSALYLCASRRTPAYEQYFGPGTRLTVT.

This clonotype turned up a few times. Compared with germline, one end of the junction differs, possibly owing to a read error. The rearrangement joins TRBV5-1 to TRBJ2-6; tentative D call: TRBD2 (5 bases). Germline V CDR1 and CDR2: SGHRS, YFSETQ. This CDR3 region has 15 residues. CDR3 DNA sequence: TGCGCCAGCAGTTTGGTCGGGGATGGGGCCAACGTCCTGACTTTC. Amino acid sequence: CASSLVGDGANVLTF.

As DNA, the CDR3 is TGTGCCAGCAGTCTAAGAAGGACAGCTTTAAACGACGAGCAGTACTTC. Translation gives CASSLRRTALNDEQYF. This chain connects TRBV11-1 to TRBJ2-7, with TRBD1 as a possible D gene (6 bases). This CDR3 contains 16 residues. CDR1 and CDR2 (germline): SGHAT, FQDESV (reference sequence). The V and J ends lost 6 bases and 5 bases respectively, with 23 bases between them.

This clonotype was counted between two and nine times. This sequence joins TRBV7-3 and TRBJ2-3, with 8 bases identical to TRBD2. The CDR3 loop spans 16 amino acids. The J segment lost 2 bases and the V segment lost 1 base, leaving 5 bases of the junction unmatched. CDR1 SGHTA and CDR2 FQGTGA come from the germline V gene. Written as DNA, the CDR3 is TGTGCCAGCAGCTTAAGGGGACTAGGGGTCACAGATACGCAGTATTTT. It codes for CASSLRGLGVTDTQYF. Based on the CDR3 plus reference TRBV7-3 and TRBJ2-3, the full variable domain is GAGVSQTPSNKVTEKGKYVELRCDPISGHTALYWYRQSLGQGPEFLIYFQGTGAADDSGLPNDRFFAVRPEGSVSTLKIQRTERGDSAVYLCASSLRGLGVTDTQYFGPGTRLTVL.

This clonotype was counted only a few times. V usage is TRBV15 and J usage is TRBJ1-5; TRBD1 matches at 8 bases. J was trimmed by 3 bases and V by 0 bases; bases with no gene match: 7. Germline-derived CDR1 and CDR2 are LNHNV and YYDKDF (reference sequence). The CDR3 runs 17 residues. The CDR3 loop reads CATSRDRGQAINQPQHF. Written as DNA, the CDR3 is TGTGCCACCAGCAGAGATCGGGGACAGGCGATCAATCAGCCCCAGCATTTT.

J is TRBJ2-3 and V is TRBV5-1, with D hard to call. This CDR3 has 16 amino acids. Trimming pared 0 bases from V and 2 bases from J, leaving 13 bases between. Germline-derived CDR1 and CDR2 are SGHRS and YFSETQ. CDR3 nucleotide sequence: TGCGCCAGCAGCTTGGACCCTAGTGGGTACACAGATACGCAGTATTTT. This sequence encodes CASSLDPSGYTDTQYF.

The gene calls are TRBV27 and TRBJ2-7, with 9 bases fitting TRBD1. This CDR3 has 13 residues. The V and J ends lost 8 bases and 2 bases, in that order; junction bases with no gene match: 4. The germline gives CDR1 MNHEY, CDR2 SMNVEV (reference sequence). CDR3 nucleotides: TGTGCCAGCGGGACAGGGAGGACCTACGAGCAGTACTTC. Encoded protein: CASGTGRTYEQYF.

The chain links TRBV5-1 to TRBJ2-1; 9 bases agree with TRBD1. The junction had 5 bases not matched to a gene; V was cut back by 9 bases and J by 4 bases. The germline CDR1 and CDR2 sequences are SGHRS and YFSETQ. This CDR3 has 13 amino acids. Written as DNA, the CDR3 is TGCGCCACCTTCGGACAGGGGTACAATGAGCAGTTCTTC. Translation: CATFGQGYNEQFF.

This chain uses TRBV20-1 with TRBJ2-3; tentatively, D is TRBD1 (5 bases). Germline CDR1 and CDR2: DFQATT and SNEGSKA (reference sequence). The V end lost 2 bases, the J end lost 10 bases, and 10 bases lay between the germline ends. CDR3 length: 11 residues. The CDR3 protein is CSARSGLAQYF. CDR3 DNA: TGCAGTGCTAGATCAGGGTTGGCGCAGTATTTT.

V usage is TRBV7-2 and J usage is TRBJ2-5, with 8 bases that match TRBD1. Unmatched junction bases numbered 5, after V lost 5 bases and J lost 3 bases. This CDR3 region has 14 residues. The germline V gene has CDR1 SGHTA and CDR2 FQGNSA. CDR3 loop: CASSGGDRKETQYF. In DNA form, the CDR3 reads TGTGCCAGCAGCGGAGGGGACAGGAAAGAGACCCAGTACTTC.

This clonotype has a handful of counts. The DNA for the CDR3 is TGTGCCAGCAGCCGGGACAGGGGGAAGAAAAATGAGCAGTTCTTC. Amino acids: CASSRDRGKKNEQFF. The chain employs TRBV5-6 and TRBJ2-1; 11 bases match TRBD1. The CDR3 loop spans 15 amino acids. The trim removed 4 bases at V and 7 bases at J, leaving 7 bases unmatched. Germline V gives CDR1 SGHDT, CDR2 YYEEEE.

This clonotype was seen more than once but under ten times. The chain joins TRBV12-3 or TRBV12-4 to TRBJ2-1; tentative D call: TRBD2 (6 bases). CDR3 length equals 15 residues. V was shortened by 6 bases and J by 0 bases, with 12 bases between the two germline ends. CDR3 nucleotides: TGTGCCAGCAGACGGGGACTGGACTCCTACAATGAGCAGTTCTTC. Translating gives CASRRGLDSYNEQFF.

This clonotype was recorded a few times. The J gene is TRBJ2-1, the V gene TRBV12-3 or TRBV12-4; D is unclear. This CDR3 spans 15 amino acids. Trimming stripped 7 bases from V and 0 bases from J, with 13 bases between. The DNA of the CDR3 is TGTGCCAGCACCGATACGCCGGTCTCCTACAATGAGCAGTTCTTC. Its protein is CASTDTPVSYNEQFF.

The rearrangement joins TRBV5-6 to TRBJ2-3; D might be TRBD2 (6 bases). Trimming removed 3 bases at V and 2 bases at J, with 16 bases between. Germline V lookup: CDR1 SGHDT, CDR2 YYEEEE. The CDR3 has 16 residues. As DNA, the CDR3 is TGTGCCAGCAGCTGGACGCCCCGGGGGAACACAGATACGCAGTATTTT. Its translation is CASSWTPRGNTDTQYF.

This clonotype was recorded at least ten times. V is TRBV28 and J is TRBJ2-3; D possibly corresponds to TRBD2 (6 bases). The germline gives CDR1 MDHEN, CDR2 SYDVKM. The CDR3 is made up of 13 amino acids. V shed 4 bases and J shed 1 base, with 6 bases lying between them. The CDR3 DNA follows: TGTGCCAGCAGTTGGGGGGGCACAGATACGCAGTATTTT. It is translated as CASSWGGTDTQYF.

A few counts support this clonotype. The chain joins TRBV12-3 or TRBV12-4 to TRBJ2-4; 10 bases align to TRBD2. The CDR3 is made up of 17 amino acids. V shed 7 bases and J 7 bases; nucleotides not matched to a gene: 16. The CDR3 reads CASMLLAGLSAWNIQYF. CDR3 DNA: TGTGCCAGCATGCTACTAGCGGGGTTATCAGCTTGGAACATTCAGTACTTC.

This clonotype was seen more than once but under ten times. This chain connects TRBV5-1 to TRBJ2-6; no reliable D call. Trimming stripped 0 bases from V and 0 bases from J, with 7 bases between. From germline, CDR1 is SGHRS and CDR2 YFSETQ. The CDR3 has 16 residues. The CDR3 protein is CASSLASYSGANVLTF. The CDR3 bases are TGCGCCAGCAGCTTGGCCAGTTACTCTGGGGCCAACGTCCTGACTTTC.

This rearrangement joins TRBV20-1 to TRBJ1-5, with 10 nucleotides matching TRBD1. CDR1 and CDR2 (germline): DFQATT, SNEGSKA (reference sequence). The CDR3 length is 14 residues. V trimming: 3 bases; J trimming: 6 bases; junction bases outside the gene matches: 5. This CDR3 reads CSASPGTGVQPQHF. The CDR3 DNA sequence: TGCAGTGCTAGCCCCGGGACAGGGGTTCAGCCCCAGCATTTT.

This clonotype was detected only a few times. The rearrangement links TRBV7-9 to TRBJ2-3, with no clear D. Germline V lookup: CDR1 SEHNR, CDR2 FQNEAQ (reference sequence). The CDR3 is 13 residues long. V was shortened by 7 bases and J by 3 bases, with 11 bases between the two germline ends. CDR3 nucleotide sequence: TGTGCCAGCATGGGCGATTATACAGATACGCAGTATTTT. Its translation: CASMGDYTDTQYF.

The chain links TRBV20-1 to TRBJ2-7, with 7 bases fitting TRBD1. J gave up 1 base and V 3 bases, and 12 bases lay outside the gene matches. The CDR3 totals 16 residues. CDR1 DFQATT and CDR2 SNEGSKA come from the germline V gene (reference sequence). The CDR3 is CSASPPSTGWSYEQYF. CDR3 nucleotide sequence: TGCAGTGCTAGCCCTCCATCGACAGGGTGGTCCTACGAGCAGTACTTC.

The chain carries TRBV5-1 and TRBJ1-3, with TRBD1 identical over 7 bases. Germline CDR1 reads SGHRS; CDR2 reads YFSETQ. The CDR3 consists of 14 residues. Unmatched junction bases numbered 4, after V lost 4 bases and J lost 3 bases. Here the CDR3 reads CASSEQGSGNTIYF. The DNA of the CDR3 is TGCGCCAGCAGCGAACAGGGGAGTGGAAACACCATATATTTT.

The CDR3 here is CATSDPTTIIDEQFF. The CDR3 DNA sequence: TGTGCCACCAGTGATCCGACGACTATAATCGATGAGCAGTTCTTC. The chain uses TRBV24-1 and TRBJ2-1; perhaps TRBD2 as D (5 bases). Trimming left V 3 bases short and J 8 bases short, with 16 bases between. CDR1 is KGHDR and CDR2 is SFDVKD in the germline V gene. The CDR3 covers 15 residues.

The V call is TRBV5-1, the J call TRBJ2-1, with D tentatively TRBD1 (6 bases). The CDR3 loop spans 15 amino acids. Germline V CDR1 and CDR2: SGHRS, YFSETQ. Trimming stripped 5 bases from V and 4 bases from J, with 16 bases between. The DNA for the CDR3 is TGCGCCAGCAGACCCCGGACAGACACATACAATGAGCAGTTCTTC. It yields the protein CASRPRTDTYNEQFF.

The chain uses TRBV5-1 and TRBJ2-3; the D is unclear. The CDR3 covers 11 residues. V lost 6 bases, J lost 5 bases, and 7 bases lay in between. Germline CDR1 and CDR2: SGHRS and YFSETQ. CDR3 sequence reads: CASKAEDTQYF. CDR3 sequence (DNA): TGCGCCAGCAAGGCAGAAGATACGCAGTATTTT.

This clonotype was observed a few times. This chain connects TRBV4-1 to TRBJ1-3; unclear D gene. The CDR3 is 14 residues long. From germline, CDR1 is MGHRA and CDR2 YSYEKL. Trimming left V 4 bases short and J 2 bases short, with 9 bases between. CDR3 residues: CASSPPKTGNTIYF. In DNA form, the CDR3 reads TGCGCCAGCAGCCCCCCCAAGACTGGAAACACCATATATTTT.